This T cell receptor (beta chain) was recovered during a study of T cells in Graves' hyperthyroidism and ophthalmopathy. Whole-study context: Peripheral blood sampling occurred at initial diagnosis, before any treatment.

Uncontrolled infection, other autoimmune disease, pregnancy or lactation disqualified patients from enrolment. The diagnostic basis comprised clinical symptoms, serum thyroxine and TRAb, thyroid ultrasound and orbital computed tomography. Template material for amplifying TCR beta CDR3 regions consisted of RNA transcripts. Using the HTBI primer set, a first-round RT-PCR was run on the TCR CDR3. TCRdb reanalysed the multiplex PCR reads using MiXCR and keeps one entry per CDR3 protein. The table shows more than 500,000 distinct CDR3 sequences, with around 16% occurring only once. The CDR3 totals 13 residues. Germline V gene sequence: CDR1 MNHEY, CDR2 SVGAGI. V dropped 2 bases and J dropped 4 bases, with 6 bases sitting between them.

The sample was blood. The source of this sequence is a woman aged 30 to 39 with Graves' ophthalmopathy. This sequence joins TRBV6-5 and TRBJ2-1; the D is unclear. The CDR3 loop reads CASSYSLYNEQFF. DNA of the CDR3: TGTGCCAGCAGTTACAGCTTATACAATGAGCAGTTCTTC.